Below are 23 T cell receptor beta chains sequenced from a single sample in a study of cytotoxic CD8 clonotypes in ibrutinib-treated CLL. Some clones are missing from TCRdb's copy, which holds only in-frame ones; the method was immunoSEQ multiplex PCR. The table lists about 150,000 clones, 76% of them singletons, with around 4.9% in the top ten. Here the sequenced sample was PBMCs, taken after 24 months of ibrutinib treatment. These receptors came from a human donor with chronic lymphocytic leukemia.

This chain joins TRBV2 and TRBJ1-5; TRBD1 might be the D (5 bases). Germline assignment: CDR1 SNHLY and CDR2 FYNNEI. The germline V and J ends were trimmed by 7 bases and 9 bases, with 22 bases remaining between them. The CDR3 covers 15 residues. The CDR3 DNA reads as TGTGCCAGCACCCCGGGGGGAGCCGCTGGAGGGCCCCAGCATTTT. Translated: CASTPGGAAGGPQHF.

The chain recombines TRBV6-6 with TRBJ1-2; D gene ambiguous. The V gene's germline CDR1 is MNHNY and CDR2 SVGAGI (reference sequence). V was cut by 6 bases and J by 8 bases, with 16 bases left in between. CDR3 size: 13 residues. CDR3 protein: CASRRQGDGGYTF. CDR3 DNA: TGTGCCAGCAGACGCCAAGGTGATGGCGGCTACACCTTC.

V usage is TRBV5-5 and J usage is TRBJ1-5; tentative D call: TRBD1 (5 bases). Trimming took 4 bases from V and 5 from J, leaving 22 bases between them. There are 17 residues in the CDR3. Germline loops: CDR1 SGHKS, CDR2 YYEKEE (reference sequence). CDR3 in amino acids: CASSPQARATGDQPQHF. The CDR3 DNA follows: TGTGCCAGCAGCCCCCAGGCCCGGGCCACAGGCGATCAGCCCCAGCATTTT.

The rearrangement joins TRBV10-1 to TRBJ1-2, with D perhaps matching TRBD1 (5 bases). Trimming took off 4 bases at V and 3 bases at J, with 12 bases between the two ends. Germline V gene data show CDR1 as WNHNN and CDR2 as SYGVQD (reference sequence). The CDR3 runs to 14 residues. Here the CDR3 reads CASSVGADYYGYTF. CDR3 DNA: TGCGCCAGCAGTGTTGGGGCAGATTACTATGGCTACACCTTC.

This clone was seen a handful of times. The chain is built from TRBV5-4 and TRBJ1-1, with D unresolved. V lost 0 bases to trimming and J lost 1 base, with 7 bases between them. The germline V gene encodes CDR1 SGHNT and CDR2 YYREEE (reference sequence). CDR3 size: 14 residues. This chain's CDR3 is CASSLAPRNTEAFF. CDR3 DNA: TGTGCCAGCAGCTTGGCCCCAAGGAACACTGAAGCTTTCTTT.

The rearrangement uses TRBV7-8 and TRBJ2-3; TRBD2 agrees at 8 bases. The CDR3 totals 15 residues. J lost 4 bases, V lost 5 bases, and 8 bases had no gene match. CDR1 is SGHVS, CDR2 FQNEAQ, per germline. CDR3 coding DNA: TGTGCCAGCAGCCTCGGACTAGCCGGTTCAGATACGCAGTATTTT. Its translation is CASSLGLAGSDTQYF. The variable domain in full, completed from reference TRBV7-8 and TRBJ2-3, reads GAGVSQSPRYKVAKRGQDVALRCDPISGHVSLFWYQQALGQGPEFLTYFQNEAQLDKSGLPSDRFFAERPEGSVSTLKIQRTQQEDSAVYLCASSLGLAGSDTQYFGPGTRLTVL.

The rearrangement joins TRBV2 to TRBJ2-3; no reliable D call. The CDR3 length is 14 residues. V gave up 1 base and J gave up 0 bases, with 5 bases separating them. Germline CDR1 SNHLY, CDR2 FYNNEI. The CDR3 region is CASSEGLSTDTQYF. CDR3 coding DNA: TGTGCCAGCAGTGAAGGTTTGAGCACAGATACGCAGTATTTT.

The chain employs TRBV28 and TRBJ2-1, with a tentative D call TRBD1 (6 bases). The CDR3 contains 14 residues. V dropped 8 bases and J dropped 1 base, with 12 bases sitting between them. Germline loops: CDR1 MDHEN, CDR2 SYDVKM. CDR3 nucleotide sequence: TGTGCCAGCGCCAGGACAGTGTCCTACAATGAGCAGTTCTTC. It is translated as CASARTVSYNEQFF.

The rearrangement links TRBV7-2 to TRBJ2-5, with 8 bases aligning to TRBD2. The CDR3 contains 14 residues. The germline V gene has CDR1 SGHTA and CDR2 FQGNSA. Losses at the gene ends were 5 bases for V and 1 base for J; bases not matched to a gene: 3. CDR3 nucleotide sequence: TGTGCCAGCAGCCCAGGGACTAGCCAAGAGACCCAGTACTTC. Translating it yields CASSPGTSQETQYF.

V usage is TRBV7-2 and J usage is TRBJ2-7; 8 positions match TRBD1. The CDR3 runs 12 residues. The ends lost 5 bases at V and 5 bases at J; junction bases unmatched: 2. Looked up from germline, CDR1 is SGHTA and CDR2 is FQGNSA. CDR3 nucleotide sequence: TGTGCCAGCAGCCGACAGGGGAACGAGCAGTACTTC. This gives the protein CASSRQGNEQYF.

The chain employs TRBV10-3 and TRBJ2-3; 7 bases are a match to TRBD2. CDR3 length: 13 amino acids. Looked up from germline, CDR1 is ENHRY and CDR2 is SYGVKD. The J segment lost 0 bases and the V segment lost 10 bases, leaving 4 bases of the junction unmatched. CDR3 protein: CATGGSSTDTQYF. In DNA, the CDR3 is TGTGCCACCGGGGGGAGTAGCACAGATACGCAGTATTTT.

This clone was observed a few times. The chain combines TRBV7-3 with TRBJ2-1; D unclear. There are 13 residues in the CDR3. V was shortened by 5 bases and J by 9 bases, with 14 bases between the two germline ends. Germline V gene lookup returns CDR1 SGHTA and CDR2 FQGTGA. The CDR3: CASSTDRSGEQFF. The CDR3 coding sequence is TGTGCCAGCAGCACAGACCGTAGTGGTGAGCAGTTCTTC.

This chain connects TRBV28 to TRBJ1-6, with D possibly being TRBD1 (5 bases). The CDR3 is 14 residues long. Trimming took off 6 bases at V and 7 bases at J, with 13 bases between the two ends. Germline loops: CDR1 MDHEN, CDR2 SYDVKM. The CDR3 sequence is CASSAPPGNSPLHF. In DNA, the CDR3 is TGTGCCAGCAGCGCACCCCCAGGGAATTCACCCCTCCACTTT.

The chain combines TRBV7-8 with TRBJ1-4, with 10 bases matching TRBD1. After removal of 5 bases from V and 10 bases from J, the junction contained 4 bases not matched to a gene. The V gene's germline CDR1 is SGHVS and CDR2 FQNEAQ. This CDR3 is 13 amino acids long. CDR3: CASSPGQGGKLFF. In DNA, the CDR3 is TGTGCCAGCAGCCCAGGACAGGGGGGAAAACTGTTTTTT.

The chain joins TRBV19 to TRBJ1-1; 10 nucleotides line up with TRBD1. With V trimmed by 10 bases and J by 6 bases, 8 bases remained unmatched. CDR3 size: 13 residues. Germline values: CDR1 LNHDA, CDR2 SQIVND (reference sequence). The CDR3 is CATGTGDSAEAFF. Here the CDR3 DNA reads TGTGCCACCGGGACAGGGGATTCGGCTGAAGCTTTCTTT.

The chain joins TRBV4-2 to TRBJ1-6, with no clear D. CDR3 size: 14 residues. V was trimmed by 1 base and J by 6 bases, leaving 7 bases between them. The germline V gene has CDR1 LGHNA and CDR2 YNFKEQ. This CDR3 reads CASSQGPRNSPLHF. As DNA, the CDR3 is TGTGCCAGCAGCCAAGGTCCGCGTAATTCACCCCTCCACTTT.

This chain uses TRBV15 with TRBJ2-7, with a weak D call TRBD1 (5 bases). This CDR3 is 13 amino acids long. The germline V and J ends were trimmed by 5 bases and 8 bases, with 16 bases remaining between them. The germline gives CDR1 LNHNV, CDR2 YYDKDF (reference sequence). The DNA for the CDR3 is TGTGCCACCAGCCGCCCCCTCCAGGGTCAGCAGTACTTC. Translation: CATSRPLQGQQYF.

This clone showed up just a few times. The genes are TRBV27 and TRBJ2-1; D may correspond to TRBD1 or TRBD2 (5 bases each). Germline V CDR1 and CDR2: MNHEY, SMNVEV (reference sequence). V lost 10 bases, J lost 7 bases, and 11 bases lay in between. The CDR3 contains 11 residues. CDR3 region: CATTWGNEQFF. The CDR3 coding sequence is TGTGCCACTACGTGGGGGAATGAGCAGTTCTTC.

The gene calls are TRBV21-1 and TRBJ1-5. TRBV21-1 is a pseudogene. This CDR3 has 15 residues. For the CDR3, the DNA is TGTGCCAGCAGCAAAGTTCGGGGAAGCAATCAGCCCCAGCATTTT. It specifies CASSKVRGSNQPQHF.

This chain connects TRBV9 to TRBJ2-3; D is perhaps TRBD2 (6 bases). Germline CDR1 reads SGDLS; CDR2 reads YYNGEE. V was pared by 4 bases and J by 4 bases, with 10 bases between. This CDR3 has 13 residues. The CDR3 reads CASSRGAPDTQYF. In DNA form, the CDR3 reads TGTGCCAGCAGCCGCGGGGCCCCAGATACGCAGTATTTT.

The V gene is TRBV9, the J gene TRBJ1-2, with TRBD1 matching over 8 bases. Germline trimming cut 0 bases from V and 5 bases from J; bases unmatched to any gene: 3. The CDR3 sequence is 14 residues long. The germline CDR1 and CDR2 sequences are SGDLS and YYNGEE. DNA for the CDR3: TGTGCCAGCAGCGTAGCAGGGGGCGGGTATGGCTACACCTTC. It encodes CASSVAGGGYGYTF.

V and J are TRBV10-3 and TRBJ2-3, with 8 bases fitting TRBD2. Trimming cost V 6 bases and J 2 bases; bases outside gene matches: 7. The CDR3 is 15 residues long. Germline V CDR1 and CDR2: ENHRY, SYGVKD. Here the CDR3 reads CAIRPAGATTDTQYF. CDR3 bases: TGTGCCATCAGACCAGCGGGGGCCACCACAGATACGCAGTATTTT.

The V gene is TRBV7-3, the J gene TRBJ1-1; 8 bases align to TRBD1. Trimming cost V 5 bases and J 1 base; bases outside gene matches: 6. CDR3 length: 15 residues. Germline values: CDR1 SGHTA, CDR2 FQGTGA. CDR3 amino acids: CASSPRTGRNTEAFF. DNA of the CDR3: TGTGCCAGCAGCCCCCGGACAGGGAGGAACACTGAAGCTTTCTTT.